This T cell receptor beta chain was documented in a study of healthy donors' naive CD4 and CD8 T cells. Study-wide background: Three donor age groups were sampled: 20-25, 40-50 and 60-70 years; half female.

This clonotype was found a few times. Its specificity is unknown. A linear amplification protocol produced the TCR libraries from about 0.45 ug of total RNA. Original data processing: Roughly five healthy donors contributed about 81,000 sequenced TCR alpha transcripts. MiXCR, applied by TCRdb to the reads, yields one record per CDR3 protein. In this record, the V and J calls reflect TCRdb's handling and not the investigators' own analysis. The sample carries around 200,000 distinct CDR3 sequences, 74% recorded once. Study-wide results and caveats: Negatively charged CDR3s marked CD8+ lineage; positively charged CDR3s marked CD4+ lineage.

The germline CDR1 and CDR2 sequences are MNHEY and SVGAGI. The V gene lost 2 bases and the J gene lost 0 bases, with 7 bases spanning the gap. The CDR3 length is 14 residues. The sequenced sample consisted of naive CD4+ and CD8+ T cells sorted from blood, pooled from several donors. V usage is TRBV6-5 and J usage is TRBJ1-1, with D hard to call. This TCR derives from a pool of human donors in good health; the sample pools cells from several healthy donors. CDR3 nucleotides: TGTGCCAGCAGTTACCCCGGTATGAACACTGAAGCTTTCTTT. Protein sequence: CASSYPGMNTEAFF.